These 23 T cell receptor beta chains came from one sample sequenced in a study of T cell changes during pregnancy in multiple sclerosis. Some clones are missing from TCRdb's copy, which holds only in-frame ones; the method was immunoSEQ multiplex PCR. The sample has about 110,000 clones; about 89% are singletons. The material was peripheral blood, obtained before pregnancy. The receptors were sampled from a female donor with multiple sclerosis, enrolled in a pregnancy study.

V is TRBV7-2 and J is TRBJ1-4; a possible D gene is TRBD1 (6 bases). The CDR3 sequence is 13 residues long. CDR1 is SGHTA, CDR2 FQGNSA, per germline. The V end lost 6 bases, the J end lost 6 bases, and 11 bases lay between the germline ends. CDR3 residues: CASSYRVDEKLFF. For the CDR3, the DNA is TGTGCCAGCAGTTACAGGGTGGATGAAAAACTGTTTTTT. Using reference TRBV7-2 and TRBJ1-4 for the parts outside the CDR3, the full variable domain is GAGVSQSPSNKVTEKGKDVELRCDPISGHTALYWYRQSLGQGLEFLIYFQGNSAPDKSGLPSDRFSAERTGGSVSTLTIQRTQQEDSAVYLCASSYRVDEKLFFGSGTQLSVL.

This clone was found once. CDR3 DNA: TGTGCCAGCTCACCGAGTTTCGACAGCCCAGTTCACTATGGCTACACCTTC. This encodes CASSPSFDSPVHYGYTF. V usage is TRBV18 and J usage is TRBJ1-2, with D possibly matching TRBD1 (5 bases). The germline CDR1 and CDR2 sequences are KGHSH and LQKENI. Trimming pared 3 bases from V and 3 bases from J, leaving 20 bases between. This CDR3 is 17 amino acids long.

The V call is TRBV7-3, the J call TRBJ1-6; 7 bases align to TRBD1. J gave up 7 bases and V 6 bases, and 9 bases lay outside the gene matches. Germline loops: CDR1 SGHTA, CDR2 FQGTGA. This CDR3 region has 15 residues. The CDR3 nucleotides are TGTGCCAGCAGGCGTTGGGACAGAGCGAATTCACCCCTCCACTTT. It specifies CASRRWDRANSPLHF. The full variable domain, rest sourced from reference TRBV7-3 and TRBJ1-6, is GAGVSQTPSNKVTEKGKYVELRCDPISGHTALYWYRQSLGQGPEFLIYFQGTGAADDSGLPNDRFFAVRPEGSVSTLKIQRTERGDSAVYLCASRRWDRANSPLHFGNGTRLTVT.

This CDR3 is CASSPYSFNEQFF. CDR3 nucleotides: TGTGCCAGCAGTCCGTATAGCTTTAATGAGCAGTTCTTC. The chain couples TRBV28 to TRBJ2-1; D not certain. Germline CDR1 is MDHEN and CDR2 is SYDVKM. The CDR3 loop spans 13 amino acids. V lost 5 bases to trimming and J lost 7 bases, with 12 bases between them.

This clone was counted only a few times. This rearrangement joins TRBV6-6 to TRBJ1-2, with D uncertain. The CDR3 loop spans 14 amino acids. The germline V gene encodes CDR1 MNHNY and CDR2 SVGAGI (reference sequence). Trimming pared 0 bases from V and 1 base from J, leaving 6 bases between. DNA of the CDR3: TGTGCCAGCAGTTACTCGGTCGGTAACTATGGCTACACCTTC. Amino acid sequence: CASSYSVGNYGYTF.

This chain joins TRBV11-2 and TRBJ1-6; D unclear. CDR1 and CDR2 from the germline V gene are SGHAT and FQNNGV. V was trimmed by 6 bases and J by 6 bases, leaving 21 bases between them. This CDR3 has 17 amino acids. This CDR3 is CASSNQSLGVFNSPLHF. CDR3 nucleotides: TGTGCCAGCAGTAACCAATCCTTGGGAGTTTTTAATTCACCCCTCCACTTT.

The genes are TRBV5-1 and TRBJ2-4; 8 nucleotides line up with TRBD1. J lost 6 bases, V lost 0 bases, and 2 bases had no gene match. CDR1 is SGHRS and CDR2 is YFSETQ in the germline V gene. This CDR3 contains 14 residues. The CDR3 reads CASSLAGTGNIQYF. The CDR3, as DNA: TGCGCCAGCAGCTTGGCAGGGACAGGAAACATTCAGTACTTC.

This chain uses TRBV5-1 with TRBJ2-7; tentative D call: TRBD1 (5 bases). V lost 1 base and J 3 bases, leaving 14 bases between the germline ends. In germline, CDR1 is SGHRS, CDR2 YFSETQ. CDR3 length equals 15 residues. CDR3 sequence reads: CASSLRGQLNYEQYF. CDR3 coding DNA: TGCGCCAGCAGCTTGAGAGGACAACTGAACTACGAGCAGTACTTC.

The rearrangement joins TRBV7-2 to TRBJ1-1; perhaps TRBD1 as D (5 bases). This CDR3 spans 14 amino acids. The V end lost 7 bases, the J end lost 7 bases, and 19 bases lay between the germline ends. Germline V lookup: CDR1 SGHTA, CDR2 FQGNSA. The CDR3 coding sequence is TGTGCCAGCAACGAATGGGGCGGTGCAGGTGAAGCTTTCTTT. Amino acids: CASNEWGGAGEAFF. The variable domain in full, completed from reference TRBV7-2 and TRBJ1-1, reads GAGVSQSPSNKVTEKGKDVELRCDPISGHTALYWYRQSLGQGLEFLIYFQGNSAPDKSGLPSDRFSAERTGGSVSTLTIQRTQQEDSAVYLCASNEWGGAGEAFFGQGTRLTVV.

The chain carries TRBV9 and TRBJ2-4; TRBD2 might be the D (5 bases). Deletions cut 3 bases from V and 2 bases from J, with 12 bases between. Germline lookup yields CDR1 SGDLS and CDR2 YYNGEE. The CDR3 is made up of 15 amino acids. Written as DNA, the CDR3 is TGTGCCAGCAGCGCTAACGGGGATCCCAAAAACATTCAGTACTTC. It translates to CASSANGDPKNIQYF.

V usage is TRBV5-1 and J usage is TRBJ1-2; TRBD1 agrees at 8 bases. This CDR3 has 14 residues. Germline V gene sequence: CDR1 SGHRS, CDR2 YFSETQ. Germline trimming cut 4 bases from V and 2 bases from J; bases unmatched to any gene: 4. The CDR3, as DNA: TGCGCCAGCAGCCCTAGGACAGGGAACTATGGCTACACCTTC. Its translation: CASSPRTGNYGYTF.

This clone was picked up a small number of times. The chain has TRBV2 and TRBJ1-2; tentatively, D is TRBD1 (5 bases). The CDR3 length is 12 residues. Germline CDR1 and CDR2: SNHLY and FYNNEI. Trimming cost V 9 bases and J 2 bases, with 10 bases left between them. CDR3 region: CASQQVNYGYTF. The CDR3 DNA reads TGTGCCAGTCAACAGGTGAACTATGGCTACACCTTC. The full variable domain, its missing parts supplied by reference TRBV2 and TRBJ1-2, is EPEVTQTPSHQVTQMGQEVILRCVPISNHLYFYWYRQILGQKVEFLVSFYNNEISEKSEIFDDQFSVERPDGSNFTLKIRSTKLEDSAMYFCASQQVNYGYTFGSGTRLTVV.

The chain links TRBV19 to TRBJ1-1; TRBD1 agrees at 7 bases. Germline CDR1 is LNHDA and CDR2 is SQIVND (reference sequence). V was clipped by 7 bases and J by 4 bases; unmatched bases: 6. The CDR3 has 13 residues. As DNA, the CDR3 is TGTGCCAGTAAGGGCGGACAGGTCACTGAAGCTTTCTTT. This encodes CASKGGQVTEAFF.

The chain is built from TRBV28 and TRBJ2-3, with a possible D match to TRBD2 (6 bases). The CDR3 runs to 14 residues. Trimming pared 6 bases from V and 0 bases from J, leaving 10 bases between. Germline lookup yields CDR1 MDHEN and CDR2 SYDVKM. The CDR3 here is CASRESGSTDTQYF. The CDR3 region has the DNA TGTGCCAGCAGAGAAAGCGGGAGCACAGATACGCAGTATTTT.

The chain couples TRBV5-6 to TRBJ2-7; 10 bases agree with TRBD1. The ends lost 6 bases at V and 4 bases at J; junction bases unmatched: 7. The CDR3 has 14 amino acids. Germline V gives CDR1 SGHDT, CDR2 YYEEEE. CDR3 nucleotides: TGTGCCAGCACCTGGGACAGGGGAAGATACGAGCAGTACTTC. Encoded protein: CASTWDRGRYEQYF.

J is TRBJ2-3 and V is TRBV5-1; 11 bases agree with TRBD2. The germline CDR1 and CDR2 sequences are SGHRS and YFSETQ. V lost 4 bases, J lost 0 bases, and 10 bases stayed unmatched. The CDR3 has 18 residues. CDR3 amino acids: CASSQSFLAGGSTDTQYF. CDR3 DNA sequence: TGCGCCAGCAGCCAATCCTTTCTAGCGGGAGGAAGCACAGATACGCAGTATTTT.

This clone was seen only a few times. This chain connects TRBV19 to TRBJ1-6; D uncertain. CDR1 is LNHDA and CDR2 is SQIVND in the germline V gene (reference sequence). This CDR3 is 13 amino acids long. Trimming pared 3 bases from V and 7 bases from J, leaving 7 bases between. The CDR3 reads CASSIERNSPLHF. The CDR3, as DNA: TGTGCCAGTAGTATCGAGAGAAATTCACCCCTCCACTTT.

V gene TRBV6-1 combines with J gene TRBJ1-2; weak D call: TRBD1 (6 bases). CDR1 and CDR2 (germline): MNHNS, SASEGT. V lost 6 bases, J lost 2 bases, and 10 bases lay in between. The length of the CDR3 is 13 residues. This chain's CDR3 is CASSLRGNYGYTF. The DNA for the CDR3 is TGTGCCAGCAGCCTCAGGGGAAACTATGGCTACACCTTC.

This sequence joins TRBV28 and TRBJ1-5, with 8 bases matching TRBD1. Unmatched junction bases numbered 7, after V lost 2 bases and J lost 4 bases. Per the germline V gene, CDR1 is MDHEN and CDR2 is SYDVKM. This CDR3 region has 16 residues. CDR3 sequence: CASSLTGGLANQPQHF. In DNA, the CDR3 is TGTGCCAGCAGTTTAACAGGGGGGTTGGCAAATCAGCCCCAGCATTTT.

This CDR3 reads CASSSSDEQYF. CDR3 bases: TGTGCCTCCTCGTCTTCCGACGAGCAGTACTTC. The chain joins TRBV30 to TRBJ2-7; no clear D. Germline V gene sequence: CDR1 GTSNPN, CDR2 SVGIG (reference sequence). Trimming shortened V by 7 bases and J by 5 bases, and 12 bases separated the two germline ends. CDR3 length: 11 residues.

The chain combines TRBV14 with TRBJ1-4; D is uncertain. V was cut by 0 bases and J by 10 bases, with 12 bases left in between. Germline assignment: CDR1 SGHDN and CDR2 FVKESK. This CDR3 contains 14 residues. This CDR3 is CASSQDLGRVKLFF. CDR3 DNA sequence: TGTGCCAGCAGCCAAGATCTGGGTCGGGTAAAACTGTTTTTT.

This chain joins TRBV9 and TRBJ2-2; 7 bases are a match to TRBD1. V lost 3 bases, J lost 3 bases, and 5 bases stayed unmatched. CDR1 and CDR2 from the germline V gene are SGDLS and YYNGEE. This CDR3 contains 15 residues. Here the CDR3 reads CASSERDSYTGELFF. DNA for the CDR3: TGTGCCAGCAGCGAGAGGGACAGCTACACCGGGGAGCTGTTTTTT.

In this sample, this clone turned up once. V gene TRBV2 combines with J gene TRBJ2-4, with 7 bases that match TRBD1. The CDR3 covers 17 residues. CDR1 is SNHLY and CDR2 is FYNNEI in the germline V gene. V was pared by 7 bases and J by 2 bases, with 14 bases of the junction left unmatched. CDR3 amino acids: CASTPPGQGVTKNIQYF. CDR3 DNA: TGTGCCAGCACCCCCCCGGGGCAGGGGGTAACCAAAAACATTCAGTACTTC.